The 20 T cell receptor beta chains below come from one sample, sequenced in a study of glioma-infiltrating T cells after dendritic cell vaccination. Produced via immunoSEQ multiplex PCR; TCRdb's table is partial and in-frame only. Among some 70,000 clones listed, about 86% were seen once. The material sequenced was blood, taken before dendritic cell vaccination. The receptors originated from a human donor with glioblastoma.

The CDR3 loop is CASSQDNSGANVLTF. CDR3 coding DNA: TGCGCCAGCAGCCAAGACAACTCTGGGGCCAACGTCCTGACTTTC. The chain uses TRBV4-1 and TRBJ2-6; D not resolved. Trimming cost V 0 bases and J 0 bases, with 3 bases left between them. Per germline, CDR1 MGHRA and CDR2 YSYEKL. The CDR3 runs 15 residues.

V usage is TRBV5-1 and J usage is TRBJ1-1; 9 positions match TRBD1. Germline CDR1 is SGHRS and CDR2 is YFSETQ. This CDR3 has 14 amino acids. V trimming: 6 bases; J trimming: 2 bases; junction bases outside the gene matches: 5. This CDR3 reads CASKTTGGNTEAFF. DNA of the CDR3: TGCGCCAGCAAGACGACAGGGGGAAACACTGAAGCTTTCTTT.

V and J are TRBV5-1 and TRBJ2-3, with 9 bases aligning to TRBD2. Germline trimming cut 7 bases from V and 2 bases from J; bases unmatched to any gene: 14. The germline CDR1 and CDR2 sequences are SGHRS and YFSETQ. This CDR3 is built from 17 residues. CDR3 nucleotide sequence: TGCGCCAGCGGCCATGGGGTAGCGGGGGCAAACACAGATACGCAGTATTTT. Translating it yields CASGHGVAGANTDTQYF.

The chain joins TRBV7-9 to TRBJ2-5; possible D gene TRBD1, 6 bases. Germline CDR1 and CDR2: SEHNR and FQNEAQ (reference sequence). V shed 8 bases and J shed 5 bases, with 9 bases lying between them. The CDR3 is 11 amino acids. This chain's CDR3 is CASGQGETQYF. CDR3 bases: TGTGCCAGCGGGCAGGGGGAGACCCAGTACTTC.

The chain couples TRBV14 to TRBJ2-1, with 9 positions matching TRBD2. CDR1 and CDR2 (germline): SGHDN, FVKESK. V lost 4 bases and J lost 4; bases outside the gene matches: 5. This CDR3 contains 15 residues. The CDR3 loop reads CASSREAGGYNEQFF. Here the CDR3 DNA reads TGTGCCAGCAGCCGGGAGGCGGGGGGGTACAATGAGCAGTTCTTC. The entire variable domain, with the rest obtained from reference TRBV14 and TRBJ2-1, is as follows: EAGVTQFPSHSVIEKGQTVTLRCDPISGHDNLYWYRRVMGKEIKFLLHFVKESKQDESGMPNNRFLAERTGGTYSTLKVQPAELEDSGVYFCASSREAGGYNEQFFGPGTRLTVL.

As DNA, the CDR3 is TGTGCCAGCAGTGCGCACAGGGGCGAGCAGTACTTC. Protein sequence: CASSAHRGEQYF. The J gene is TRBJ2-7, the V gene TRBV27; 7 bases line up with TRBD1. CDR1 MNHEY and CDR2 SMNVEV come from the germline V gene (reference sequence). The ends lost 5 bases at V and 6 bases at J; junction bases unmatched: 4. The CDR3 contains 12 residues.

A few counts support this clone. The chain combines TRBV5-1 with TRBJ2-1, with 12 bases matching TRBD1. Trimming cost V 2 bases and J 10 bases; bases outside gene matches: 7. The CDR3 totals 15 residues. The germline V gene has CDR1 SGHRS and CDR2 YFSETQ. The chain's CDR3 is CASSFGTGGSGEQFF. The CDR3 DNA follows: TGCGCCAGCAGCTTCGGGACAGGGGGCTCGGGGGAGCAGTTCTTC.

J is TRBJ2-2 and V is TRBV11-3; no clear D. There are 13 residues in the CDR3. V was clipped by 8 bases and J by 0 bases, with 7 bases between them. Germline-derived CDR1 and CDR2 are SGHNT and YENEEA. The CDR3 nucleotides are TGTGCCAGCGCCAGGTCGAACACCGGGGAGCTGTTTTTT. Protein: CASARSNTGELFF. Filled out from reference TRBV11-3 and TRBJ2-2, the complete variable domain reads EAGVVQSPRYKIIEKKQPVAFWCNPISGHNTLYWYLQNLGQGPELLIRYENEEAVDDSQLPKDRFSAERLKGVDSTLKIQPAELGDSAVYLCASARSNTGELFFGEGSRLTVL.

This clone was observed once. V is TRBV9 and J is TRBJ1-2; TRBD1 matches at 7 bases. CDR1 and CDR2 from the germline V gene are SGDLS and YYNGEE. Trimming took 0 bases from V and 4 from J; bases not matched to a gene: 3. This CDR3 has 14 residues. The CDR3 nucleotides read TGTGCCAGCAGCGTAGCAGGGGGTAGCTATGGCTACACCTTC. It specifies CASSVAGGSYGYTF.

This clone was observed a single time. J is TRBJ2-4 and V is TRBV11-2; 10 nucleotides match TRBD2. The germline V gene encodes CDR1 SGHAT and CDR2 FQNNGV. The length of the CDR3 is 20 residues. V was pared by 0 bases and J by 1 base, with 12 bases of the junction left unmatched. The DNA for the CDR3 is TGTGCCAGCAGCTTAGATATTACCCTAAGCGGGGGGGCGGCCAAAAACATTCAGTACTTC. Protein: CASSLDITLSGGAAKNIQYF.

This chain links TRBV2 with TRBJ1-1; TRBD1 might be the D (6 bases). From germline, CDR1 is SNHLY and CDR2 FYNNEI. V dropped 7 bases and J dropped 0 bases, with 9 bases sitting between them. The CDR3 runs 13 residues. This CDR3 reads CASTGQMNTEAFF. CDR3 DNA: TGTGCCAGCACCGGACAGATGAACACTGAAGCTTTCTTT.

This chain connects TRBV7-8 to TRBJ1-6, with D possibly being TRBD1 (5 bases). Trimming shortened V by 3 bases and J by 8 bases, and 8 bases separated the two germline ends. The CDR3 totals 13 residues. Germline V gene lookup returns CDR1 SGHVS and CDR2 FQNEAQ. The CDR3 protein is CASSFRGDSPLHF. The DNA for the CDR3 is TGTGCCAGCAGCTTTAGGGGTGATTCACCCCTCCACTTT.

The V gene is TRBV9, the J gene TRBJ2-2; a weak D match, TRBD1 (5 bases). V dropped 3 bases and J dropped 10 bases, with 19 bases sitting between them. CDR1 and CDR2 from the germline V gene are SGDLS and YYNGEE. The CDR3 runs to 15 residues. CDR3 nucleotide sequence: TGTGCCAGCAGCGAGGGCTCCGAAGGGGCCGCGGAGCTGTTTTTT. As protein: CASSEGSEGAAELFF.

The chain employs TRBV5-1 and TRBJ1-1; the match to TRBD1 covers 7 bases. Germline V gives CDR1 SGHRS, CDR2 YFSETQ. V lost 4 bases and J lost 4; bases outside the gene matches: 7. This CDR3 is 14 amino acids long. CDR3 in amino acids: CASSPLAGGTEAFF. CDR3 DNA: TGCGCCAGCAGCCCCTTAGCAGGGGGCACTGAAGCTTTCTTT.

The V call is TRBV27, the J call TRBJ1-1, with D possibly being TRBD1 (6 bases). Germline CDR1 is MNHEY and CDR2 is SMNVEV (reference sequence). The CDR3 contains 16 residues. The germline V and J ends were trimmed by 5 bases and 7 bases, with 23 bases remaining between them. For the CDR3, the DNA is TGTGCCAGCAGTCTACTGCAGGGGCCCGGCCGCCGTGAAGCTTTCTTT. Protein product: CASSLLQGPGRREAFF.

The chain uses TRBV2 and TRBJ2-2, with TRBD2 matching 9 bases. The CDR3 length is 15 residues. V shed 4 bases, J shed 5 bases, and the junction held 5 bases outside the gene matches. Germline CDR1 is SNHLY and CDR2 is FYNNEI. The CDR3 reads CASSVVAGVTGELFF. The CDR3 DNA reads TGTGCCAGCAGTGTTGTAGCGGGGGTAACCGGGGAGCTGTTTTTT.

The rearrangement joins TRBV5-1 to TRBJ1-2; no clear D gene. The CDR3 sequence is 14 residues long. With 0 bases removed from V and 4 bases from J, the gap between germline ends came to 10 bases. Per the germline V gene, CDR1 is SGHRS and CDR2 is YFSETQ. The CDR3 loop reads CASSLATDPYGYTF. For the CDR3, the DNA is TGCGCCAGCAGCTTGGCAACAGACCCCTATGGCTACACCTTC.

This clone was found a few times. The CDR3 DNA follows: TGTGCCACTCTCCAGCAAGAGACCCAGTACTTC. Translated, it gives CATLQQETQYF. This chain connects TRBV10-3 to TRBJ2-5; D gene uncertain. CDR3 length: 11 residues. The V end lost 10 bases, the J end lost 2 bases, and 8 bases lay between the germline ends. The germline V gene encodes CDR1 ENHRY and CDR2 SYGVKD.

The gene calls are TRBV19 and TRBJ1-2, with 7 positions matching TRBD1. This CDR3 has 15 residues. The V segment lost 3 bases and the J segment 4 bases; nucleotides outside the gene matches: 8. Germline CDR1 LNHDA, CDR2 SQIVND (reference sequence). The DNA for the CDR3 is TGTGCCAGTAGTATCAAGGGGGCAATAGGCTATGGCTACACCTTC. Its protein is CASSIKGAIGYGYTF. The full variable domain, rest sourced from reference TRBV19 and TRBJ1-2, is DGGITQSPKYLFRKEGQNVTLSCEQNLNHDAMYWYRQDPGQGLRLIYYSQIVNDFQKGDIAEGYSVSREKKESFPLTVTSAQKNPTAFYLCASSIKGAIGYGYTFGSGTRLTVV.

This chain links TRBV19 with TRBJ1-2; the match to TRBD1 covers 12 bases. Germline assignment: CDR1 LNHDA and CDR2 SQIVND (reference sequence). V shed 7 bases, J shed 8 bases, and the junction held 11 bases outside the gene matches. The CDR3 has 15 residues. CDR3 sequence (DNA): TGTGCCAGTACCCCAGGGGGACAGGGGGCGCAAGGCTACACCTTC. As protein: CASTPGGQGAQGYTF.